This is a list of T cell receptor beta chains from one sample in a study of T cell repertoires in cytomegalovirus infection. Their cognate antigens are unknown. TCRdb fed the reads into MiXCR, producing one record per CDR3 protein. The repertoire holds 100,000 to 150,000 distinct CDR3 sequences, with about 24% as singletons. Sequencing used PBMCs, sequenced either directly or after in vitro stimulation (not recorded which). The receptor set was obtained from a human donor in good health (CMV status not recorded). Some clones in this sample may be carry-over from other donors' samples. CDR3s include the opening cysteine and the closing phenylalanine or tryptophan. The D gene is left open where the match is weak. Only some rows state a clone size, as once, few, many or a class for expanded clones.

J: TRBJ1-2; V: TRBV10-3; size: few; D: NA; CDR3: CAISESMFYGYTF; DNA: TGTGCCATCAGTGAGTCAATGTTCTATGGCTACACCTTC
J: TRBJ2-1; V: TRBV6-6; size: NA; D: TRBD2; CDR3: CASSYGATSGSGGEQFF; DNA: TGTGCCAGCAGTTACGGGGCGACTAGCGGGAGCGGAGGTGAGCAGTTCTTC
J: TRBJ2-2; V: TRBV11-2; size: NA; D: TRBD2; CDR3: CASSLGRGGPTKNTGELFF; DNA: TGTGCCAGCAGCTTAGGCCGGGGAGGGCCGACGAAGAACACCGGGGAGCTGTTTTTT
J: TRBJ2-7; V: TRBV7-8; size: NA; D: NA; CDR3: CASSLRRAYEQYF; DNA: TGTGCCAGCAGCTTAAGGCGGGCCTACGAGCAGTACTTC
J: TRBJ2-2; V: TRBV27; size: many; D: TRBD2; CDR3: CASSSGLPNGELFF; DNA: TGTGCCAGCAGTTCGGGACTACCCAACGGGGAGCTGTTTTTT
J: TRBJ1-4; V: TRBV27; size: NA; D: NA; CDR3: CASRRGTATTNEKLFF; DNA: TGTGCCAGCAGACGAGGGACTGCAACAACTAATGAAAAACTGTTTTTT
J: TRBJ2-1; V: TRBV5-1; size: NA; D: NA; CDR3: CASRGAIEQFF; DNA: TGCGCCAGCAGGGGGGCGATTGAGCAGTTCTTC
J: TRBJ2-3; V: TRBV7-2; size: few; D: NA; CDR3: CASSPRGQRTDTQYF; DNA: TGTGCCAGCAGTCCCAGGGGACAACGCACAGATACGCAGTATTTT
J: TRBJ2-2; V: TRBV10-3; size: NA; D: NA; CDR3: CAISGPDRGNTGELFF; DNA: TGTGCCATCAGTGGCCCGGACAGAGGGAACACCGGGGAGCTGTTTTTT
J: TRBJ2-5; V: TRBV7-9; size: NA; D: NA; CDR3: CASSRDPSGETQYF; DNA: TGTGCCAGCAGCCGCGACCCGAGTGGGGAGACCCAGTACTTC
J: TRBJ2-1; V: TRBV25-1; size: NA; D: TRBD2; CDR3: CASSAPGLAGGPSLPYNEQFF; DNA: TGTGCCAGCAGTGCCCCGGGACTAGCGGGAGGGCCCTCCCTACCCTACAATGAGCAGTTCTTC
J: TRBJ2-2; V: TRBV7-2; size: NA; D: NA; CDR3: CASSPKARELGNTGELFF; DNA: TGTGCCAGCAGCCCCAAAGCAAGGGAGCTCGGGAACACCGGGGAGCTGTTTTTT
J: TRBJ1-3; V: TRBV7-2; size: NA; D: NA; CDR3: CASSRQLLSGNTIYF; DNA: TGTGCCAGCAGCAGACAGTTACTCTCTGGAAACACCATATATTTT
J: TRBJ2-1; V: TRBV15; size: NA; D: NA; CDR3: CATSRAGFGGDTYNEQFF; DNA: TGTGCCACCAGCAGAGCCGGCTTTGGGGGGGACACCTACAATGAGCAGTTCTTC
J: TRBJ1-1; V: TRBV19; size: few; D: NA; CDR3: CASTLSGVGNTEAFF; DNA: TGTGCCAGTACCCTGAGTGGGGTGGGGAACACTGAAGCTTTCTTT
J: TRBJ2-3; V: TRBV7-2; size: few; D: TRBD1; CDR3: CASSLGTGPDTQYF; DNA: TGTGCCAGCAGCTTAGGGACAGGGCCAGATACGCAGTATTTT
J: TRBJ2-5; V: TRBV12-3/TRBV12-4; size: few; D: TRBD2; CDR3: CASSLGLAGAETQYF; DNA: TGTGCCAGCAGTTTAGGGCTAGCGGGAGCGGAGACCCAGTACTTC
J: TRBJ1-1; V: TRBV7-2; size: many; D: NA; CDR3: CASSLIGETEAFF; DNA: TGTGCCAGCAGCTTAATTGGGGAGACTGAAGCTTTCTTT
J: TRBJ2-3; V: TRBV24-1; size: NA; D: NA; CDR3: CATSDFQLARGTDTQYF; DNA: TGTGCCACCAGTGATTTTCAACTAGCGAGGGGGACAGATACGCAGTATTTT
J: TRBJ2-1; V: TRBV2; size: few; D: NA; CDR3: CASSEDGQERSSGQFF; DNA: TGTGCCAGCAGTGAAGACGGGCAGGAGCGGAGTAGCGGGCAGTTCTTC
J: TRBJ2-5; V: TRBV6-2/TRBV6-3; size: few; D: NA; CDR3: CASSYYLGRGGETQYF; DNA: TGTGCCAGCAGTTATTACCTTGGCAGGGGGGGAGAGACCCAGTACTTC
J: TRBJ2-1; V: TRBV6-1; size: many; D: TRBD2; CDR3: CASNGRGLAGVTYNEQFF; DNA: TGTGCCAGCAATGGCAGGGGACTAGCGGGCGTTACCTACAATGAGCAGTTCTTC